These 32 T cell receptor beta chains came from one sample sequenced in a study of STAT3 mutations in large granular lymphocyte leukemia. Broader study findings: At least one immunodominant TCR beta clonotype appeared in every T-cell large granular lymphocyte leukemia patient.

Profiling relied on immunoSEQ multiplex PCR, and the TCRdb table lists in-frame clones only, not all of them. The repertoire holds roughly 46,000 clones, with about 81% as singletons. Antigens for these TCRs are unknown. What was sequenced was PBMCs. The receptors were sampled from a human donor with T large granular lymphocyte leukemia. Some clones in this sample may be carry-over from other donors' samples.

This sequence joins TRBV13 and TRBJ2-5; the match to TRBD2 covers 8 bases. The germline V gene has CDR1 PRHDT and CDR2 FYEKMQ (reference sequence). The CDR3 spans 16 residues. V shed 4 bases, J shed 3 bases, and the junction held 10 bases outside the gene matches. The CDR3 loop reads CASSSRGEPVKETQYF. In DNA, the CDR3 is TGTGCCAGCAGCTCGCGGGGGGAACCCGTAAAAGAGACCCAGTACTTC.

This clone appeared a few times. The rearrangement joins TRBV7-9 to TRBJ2-3; 7 bases agree with TRBD1. Germline V gene sequence: CDR1 SEHNR, CDR2 FQNEAQ (reference sequence). This CDR3 contains 14 residues. Losses at the gene ends were 3 bases for V and 6 bases for J; bases not matched to a gene: 6. The CDR3 DNA follows: TGTGCCAGCAGCTTGACAGGGTCGATGGATACGCAGTATTTT. Protein product: CASSLTGSMDTQYF. Full variable domain (outside the CDR3, taken from reference TRBV7-9 and TRBJ2-3): DTGVSQNPRHKITKRGQNVTFRCDPISEHNRLYWYRQTLGQGPEFLTYFQNEAQLEKSRLLSDRFSAERPKGSFSTLEIQRTEQGDSAMYLCASSLTGSMDTQYFGPGTRLTVL.

This sequence joins TRBV9 and TRBJ2-3; 7 nucleotides align to TRBD1. Germline V gene sequence: CDR1 SGDLS, CDR2 YYNGEE. J gave up 2 bases and V 2 bases, and 8 bases lay outside the gene matches. This CDR3 region has 16 residues. Here the CDR3 reads CASSVAWDSVTDTQYF. The CDR3 DNA sequence: TGTGCCAGCAGCGTTGCTTGGGACAGTGTCACAGATACGCAGTATTTT.

The gene calls are TRBV28 and TRBJ2-7; D may be TRBD1 or TRBD2 (5 bases each). Germline loops: CDR1 MDHEN, CDR2 SYDVKM. The V gene lost 7 bases and the J gene lost 9 bases, with 22 bases spanning the gap. This CDR3 comprises 14 residues. Written as DNA, the CDR3 is TGTGCCAGCACCTCTGTAGGGGAGAGGCGTTGGCAGTACTTC. Translation: CASTSVGERRWQYF. Drawing the rest from reference TRBV28 and TRBJ2-7, the complete variable domain is DVKVTQSSRYLVKRTGEKVFLECVQDMDHENMFWYRQDPGLGLRLIYFSYDVKMKEKGDIPEGYSVSREKKERFSLILESASTNQTSMYLCASTSVGERRWQYFGPGTRLTVT.

Regarding this clone: It is likely a read error, because the conserved phenylalanine at the end of the CDR3 is missing. Because the CDR3's place on the DNA is in doubt, the DNA is left out and the CDR3 is given as listed by TCRdb. CDR3 residues: CASSLVQDRMLV. The rearrangement uses TRBV7-9 and TRBJ2-3; the table's D call of TRBD1 was not tested on the DNA. The germline gives CDR1 SEHNR, CDR2 FQNEAQ (reference sequence). Including both end residues, the CDR3 is 12 amino acids long.

The rearrangement uses TRBV7-8 and TRBJ2-5; no reliable D call. The V gene lost 1 base and the J gene lost 0 bases, with 9 bases spanning the gap. This CDR3 is built from 15 residues. Germline V CDR1 and CDR2: SGHVS, FQNEAQ. The chain's CDR3 is CASSLVPQDQETQYF. The CDR3 DNA reads TGTGCCAGCAGCTTAGTTCCCCAGGACCAAGAGACCCAGTACTTC.

This clone was observed once. This rearrangement joins TRBV28 to TRBJ1-6; a weak D match, TRBD1 (6 bases). This CDR3 has 19 amino acids. Trimming shortened V by 3 bases and J by 0 bases, and 18 bases separated the two germline ends. Germline loops: CDR1 MDHEN, CDR2 SYDVKM. CDR3 sequence (DNA): TGTGCCAGCAGTTTTAATTCGGGGGCCCACAGCTCCTATAATTCACCCCTCCACTTT. Amino acids: CASSFNSGAHSSYNSPLHF.

V usage is TRBV6-1 and J usage is TRBJ2-5, with 10 bases that match TRBD1. Unmatched junction bases numbered 9, after V lost 10 bases and J lost 4 bases. The CDR3 length is 14 residues. Germline lookup yields CDR1 MNHNS and CDR2 SASEGT. The CDR3 bases are TGTGCCATCGGGACAGGGGCCGGGAGAGAGACCCAGTACTTC. Its protein is CAIGTGAGRETQYF.

This clone was detected only a few times. V and J are TRBV7-9 and TRBJ1-1; D might be TRBD1 (6 bases). In germline, CDR1 is SEHNR, CDR2 FQNEAQ (reference sequence). V gave up 4 bases and J gave up 5 bases, with 14 bases separating them. The CDR3 covers 14 residues. For the CDR3, the DNA is TGTGCCAGCAGCTGGGACACGGGGGGGACTGAAGCTTTCTTT. As protein: CASSWDTGGTEAFF.

J is TRBJ1-1 and V is TRBV4-2; 10 positions agree with TRBD1. V was pared by 4 bases and J by 3 bases, with 5 bases of the junction left unmatched. The CDR3 loop spans 15 amino acids. The germline CDR1 and CDR2 sequences are LGHNA and YNFKEQ. The DNA of the CDR3 is TGTGCCAGCAGCCTTTTCGGACAGGGGGACACTGAAGCTTTCTTT. Amino acids: CASSLFGQGDTEAFF.

The rearrangement uses TRBV4-2 and TRBJ2-3, with D tentatively TRBD1 (5 bases). The CDR3 covers 18 residues. In germline, CDR1 is LGHNA, CDR2 YNFKEQ. Trimming stripped 3 bases from V and 2 bases from J, with 21 bases between. The CDR3 nucleotides read TGTGCCAGCAGCCATTCCTTAGGGGTACCGCCGGTCACAGATACGCAGTATTTT. Translating gives CASSHSLGVPPVTDTQYF.

This chain joins TRBV4-1 and TRBJ2-1, with TRBD2 matching 7 bases. J lost 2 bases, V lost 3 bases, and 19 bases had no gene match. Per germline, CDR1 MGHRA and CDR2 YSYEKL. The CDR3 has 20 amino acids. This CDR3 reads CASSHPLADPVRGTYNEQFF. CDR3 sequence (DNA): TGCGCCAGCAGCCACCCCCTAGCGGACCCGGTCCGGGGGACCTACAATGAGCAGTTCTTC.

The chain links TRBV6-5 to TRBJ1-1, with D maybe TRBD1 (6 bases). The length of the CDR3 is 15 residues. V was cut by 6 bases and J by 1 base, with 15 bases left in between. The V gene's germline CDR1 is MNHEY and CDR2 SVGAGI. The CDR3 nucleotides are TGTGCCAGCAGAGAGGACAGTTCTTGGAACACTGAAGCTTTCTTT. Residues: CASREDSSWNTEAFF.

A single count supports this clone. This chain links TRBV11-2 with TRBJ2-7; D possibly corresponds to TRBD1 (6 bases). Germline-derived CDR1 and CDR2 are SGHAT and FQNNGV. Trimming cost V 1 base and J 6 bases, with 16 bases left between them. The CDR3 sequence is 15 residues long. The chain's CDR3 is CASSLVARGLIEQYF. DNA of the CDR3: TGTGCCAGCAGCTTAGTTGCCAGGGGTTTAATCGAGCAGTACTTC.

V usage is TRBV25-1 and J usage is TRBJ2-1, with a weak D call TRBD2 (7 bases). V was clipped by 2 bases and J by 4 bases, with 15 bases between them. Per the germline V gene, CDR1 is MGHDK and CDR2 is SYGVNS. This CDR3 comprises 16 residues. CDR3 protein: CASSEIRGGFYNEQFF. CDR3 coding DNA: TGTGCCAGCAGTGAAATAAGGGGGGGGTTTTACAATGAGCAGTTCTTC.

The chain joins TRBV7-2 to TRBJ1-2; D is unresolved. Per germline, CDR1 SGHTA and CDR2 FQGNSA. The CDR3 sequence is 13 residues long. V was shortened by 1 base and J by 5 bases, with 8 bases between the two germline ends. CDR3 region: CASSLGMAYGYTF. CDR3 DNA: TGTGCCAGCAGCTTAGGAATGGCTTATGGCTACACCTTC.

The V and J genes are TRBV6-5 and TRBJ1-4, with TRBD1 as a possible D gene (5 bases). V was pared by 4 bases and J by 10 bases, with 16 bases between. Germline lookup yields CDR1 MNHEY and CDR2 SVGAGI. This CDR3 has 14 residues. CDR3 residues: CASSFRGDPPKLFF. CDR3 in DNA: TGTGCCAGCAGTTTTCGAGGGGACCCTCCAAAACTGTTTTTT.

The chain recombines TRBV19 with TRBJ1-1; weak D call: TRBD1 (5 bases). The CDR3 covers 14 residues. Germline V lookup: CDR1 LNHDA, CDR2 SQIVND (reference sequence). Trimming shortened V by 3 bases and J by 0 bases, and 8 bases separated the two germline ends. CDR3 sequence (DNA): TGTGCCAGTAGTATCGGCAGGGTGAACACTGAAGCTTTCTTT. Protein: CASSIGRVNTEAFF.

The V and J genes are TRBV6-5 and TRBJ1-5, with D possibly TRBD1 on 5 matching bases. The V gene's germline CDR1 is MNHEY and CDR2 SVGAGI. There are 15 residues in the CDR3. V lost 5 bases and J lost 4, with 15 bases in between. CDR3 bases: TGTGCCAGCAGTCCTACAGGCCGCGGGAATCAGCCCCAGCATTTT. As protein: CASSPTGRGNQPQHF.

This chain uses TRBV6-1 with TRBJ2-3; D unclear. This CDR3 comprises 12 residues. Germline-derived CDR1 and CDR2 are MNHNS and SASEGT. The ends were cut back, 6 bases at V and 0 bases at J, with 4 bases in the middle. CDR3: CASRKSTDTQYF. As DNA, the CDR3 is TGTGCCAGCAGAAAGAGCACAGATACGCAGTATTTT.

This chain links TRBV5-4 with TRBJ1-2; D is perhaps TRBD1 (5 bases). Germline V gene lookup returns CDR1 SGHNT and CDR2 YYREEE (reference sequence). This CDR3 is built from 19 residues. V was cut by 4 bases and J by 0 bases, with 25 bases left in between. Here the CDR3 reads CASSHPNRDPGGTNYGYTF. CDR3 in DNA: TGTGCCAGCAGCCATCCTAACCGGGACCCTGGGGGTACTAACTATGGCTACACCTTC. Full variable domain (outside the CDR3, taken from reference TRBV5-4 and TRBJ1-2): ETGVTQSPTHLIKTRGQQVTLRCSSQSGHNTVSWYQQALGQGPQFIFQYYREEENGRGNFPPRFSGLQFPNYSSELNVNALELDDSALYLCASSHPNRDPGGTNYGYTFGSGTRLTVV.

The chain combines TRBV4-1 with TRBJ2-2, with D tentatively TRBD2 (5 bases). The germline CDR1 and CDR2 sequences are MGHRA and YSYEKL. The CDR3 has 16 residues. Between the trimmed V and J ends, which lost 0 bases and 5 bases, there was a span of 13 bases. The CDR3 sequence is CASSQEGGGATGELFF. The CDR3 DNA is TGCGCCAGCAGCCAAGAGGGTGGAGGCGCGACCGGGGAGCTGTTTTTT.

This chain links TRBV27 with TRBJ1-5; D is uncertain. Trimming took 0 bases from V and 4 from J, leaving 10 bases between them. Germline V CDR1 and CDR2: MNHEY, SMNVEV (reference sequence). This CDR3 contains 15 residues. DNA for the CDR3: TGTGCCAGCAGTTTATCTAGGGTTAGAAATCAGCCCCAGCATTTT. It yields the protein CASSLSRVRNQPQHF.

The chain joins TRBV30 to TRBJ1-1, with D unclear. The CDR3 spans 13 residues. Germline CDR1 reads GTSNPN; CDR2 reads SVGIG (reference sequence). Between the trimmed V and J ends, which lost 0 bases and 1 base, there was a span of 6 bases. This CDR3 is CAWSVAGNTEAFF. In nucleotides, the CDR3 is TGTGCCTGGAGTGTGGCGGGGAACACTGAAGCTTTCTTT.

This CDR3 is CASSPRDSYTDTQYF. CDR3 nucleotides: TGTGCCAGCAGCCCCCGGGACTCTTACACAGATACGCAGTATTTT. The V gene is TRBV5-6, the J gene TRBJ2-3, with D possibly TRBD2 on 6 matching bases. Germline V gives CDR1 SGHDT, CDR2 YYEEEE. Trimming cost V 4 bases and J 2 bases, with 14 bases left between them. There are 15 residues in the CDR3.

The chain employs TRBV15 and TRBJ1-1; D may be TRBD1 (5 bases). The CDR3 extends over 15 amino acids. The germline CDR1 and CDR2 sequences are LNHNV and YYDKDF (reference sequence). V lost 1 base to trimming and J lost 7 bases, with 16 bases between them. The CDR3 DNA reads as TGTGCCACCAGCAGAGGGGTGGAAGGGGCGAGTGAAGCTTTCTTT. This codes for CATSRGVEGASEAFF.

This clone was seen a handful of times. The V call is TRBV4-3, the J call TRBJ1-6; D is uncertain. The CDR3 is 18 amino acids. Trimming removed 0 bases from V and 7 bases from J, with 19 bases in between. Looked up from germline, CDR1 is LGHNA and CDR2 is YSLEER. CDR3 residues: CASSQESTKMGSNSPLHF. In DNA form, the CDR3 reads TGCGCCAGCAGCCAAGAGTCGACGAAGATGGGGAGCAATTCACCCCTCCACTTT.

The V and J genes are TRBV5-4 and TRBJ2-5; 8 bases line up with TRBD1. Per the germline V gene, CDR1 is SGHNT and CDR2 is YYREEE (reference sequence). The V and J ends lost 4 bases and 5 bases, in that order; junction bases with no gene match: 13. This CDR3 is built from 16 residues. The CDR3 nucleotides are TGTGCCAGCAGCCCTCCCGACAGGGGCCTCAGGGAGACCCAGTACTTC. It encodes CASSPPDRGLRETQYF.

The CDR3 DNA reads TGTGCCAGCAGCATATCCGGGACAGGGGACATCGAGCAGTACTTC. Encoded protein: CASSISGTGDIEQYF. The chain couples TRBV5-8 to TRBJ2-7; 10 positions agree with TRBD1. The CDR3 has 15 residues. The germline CDR1 and CDR2 sequences are SGHTS and YDEGEE. The V segment lost 4 bases and the J segment 6 bases; nucleotides outside the gene matches: 10.

The chain recombines TRBV28 with TRBJ1-2; D not resolved. V gave up 11 bases and J gave up 4 bases, with 17 bases separating them. CDR1 MDHEN and CDR2 SYDVKM come from the germline V gene. The CDR3 is 13 amino acids. The DNA for the CDR3 is TGTGCCGGAGGAGCGGAGAACCCCTATGGCTACACCTTC. Protein product: CAGGAENPYGYTF.

The chain carries TRBV18 and TRBJ1-5; 8 bases align to TRBD1. The V gene's germline CDR1 is KGHSH and CDR2 LQKENI. This CDR3 spans 13 amino acids. The V segment lost 8 bases and the J segment 8 bases; nucleotides outside the gene matches: 8. In nucleotides, the CDR3 is TGTGCCAGCCGAGGGGACAGGACGGAGCCCCAGCATTTT. Encoded protein: CASRGDRTEPQHF.

The genes are TRBV28 and TRBJ2-7, with D hard to call. Germline lookup yields CDR1 MDHEN and CDR2 SYDVKM. The CDR3 has 13 amino acids. Trimming left V 5 bases short and J 1 base short, with 9 bases between. CDR3 residues: CASSVVGSYEQYF. The CDR3 DNA reads TGTGCCAGCAGTGTGGTAGGTTCCTACGAGCAGTACTTC.